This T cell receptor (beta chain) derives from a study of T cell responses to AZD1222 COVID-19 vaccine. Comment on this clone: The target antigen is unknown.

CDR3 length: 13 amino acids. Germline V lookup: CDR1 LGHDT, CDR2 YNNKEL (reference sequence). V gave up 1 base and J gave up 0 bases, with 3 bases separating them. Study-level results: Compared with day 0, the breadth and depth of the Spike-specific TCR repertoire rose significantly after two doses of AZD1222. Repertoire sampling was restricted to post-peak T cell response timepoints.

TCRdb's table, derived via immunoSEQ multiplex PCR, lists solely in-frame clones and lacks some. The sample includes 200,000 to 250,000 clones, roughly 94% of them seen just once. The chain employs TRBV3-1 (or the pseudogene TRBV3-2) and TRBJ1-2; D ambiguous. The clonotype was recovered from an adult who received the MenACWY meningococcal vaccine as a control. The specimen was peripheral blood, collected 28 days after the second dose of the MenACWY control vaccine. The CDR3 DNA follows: TGTGCCAGCAGCCAAGGACCTAACTATGGCTACACCTTC. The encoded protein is CASSQGPNYGYTF.